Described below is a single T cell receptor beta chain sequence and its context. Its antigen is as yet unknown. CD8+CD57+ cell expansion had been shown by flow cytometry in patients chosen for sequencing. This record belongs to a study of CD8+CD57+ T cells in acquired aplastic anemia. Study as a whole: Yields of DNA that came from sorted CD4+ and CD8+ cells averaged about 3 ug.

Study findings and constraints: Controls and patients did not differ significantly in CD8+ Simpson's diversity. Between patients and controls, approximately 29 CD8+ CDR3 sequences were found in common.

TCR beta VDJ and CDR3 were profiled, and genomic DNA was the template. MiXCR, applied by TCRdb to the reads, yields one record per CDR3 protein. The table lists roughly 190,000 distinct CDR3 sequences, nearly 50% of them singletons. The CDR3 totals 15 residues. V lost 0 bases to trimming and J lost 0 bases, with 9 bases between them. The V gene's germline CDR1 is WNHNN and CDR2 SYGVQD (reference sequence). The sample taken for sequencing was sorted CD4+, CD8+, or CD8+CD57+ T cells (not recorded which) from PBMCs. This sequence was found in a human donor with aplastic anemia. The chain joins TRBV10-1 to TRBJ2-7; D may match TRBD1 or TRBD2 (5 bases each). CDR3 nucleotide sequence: TGCGCCAGCAGTGAGTCGAGGGGAGACTCCTACGAGCAGTACTTC. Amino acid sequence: CASSESRGDSYEQYF.